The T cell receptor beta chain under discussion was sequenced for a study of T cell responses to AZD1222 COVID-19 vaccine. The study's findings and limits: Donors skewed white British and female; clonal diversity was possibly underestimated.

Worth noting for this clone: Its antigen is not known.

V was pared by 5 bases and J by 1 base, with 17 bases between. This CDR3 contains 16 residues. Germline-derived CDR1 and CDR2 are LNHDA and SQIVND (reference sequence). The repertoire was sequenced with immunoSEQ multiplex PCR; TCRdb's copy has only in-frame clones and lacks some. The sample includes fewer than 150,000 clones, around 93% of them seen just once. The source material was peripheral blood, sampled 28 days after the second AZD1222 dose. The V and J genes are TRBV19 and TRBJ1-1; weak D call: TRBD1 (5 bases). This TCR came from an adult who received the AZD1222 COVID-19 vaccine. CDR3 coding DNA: TGTGCCAGTAGTCCCCGAGCTGGGGGTTGGAACACTGAAGCTTTCTTT. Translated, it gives CASSPRAGGWNTEAFF.